Shown below are 8 T cell receptor beta chains from a single sample sequenced in a study of cytomegalovirus exposure and HLA in healthy donors. Here immunoSEQ multiplex PCR was the method, and the copy in TCRdb shows in-frame clones only, minus some. The sample carries around 140,000 clones, approximately 94% recorded once. The sequenced material came from PBMCs. These receptors were taken from a man aged 18 to 30 in good health and CMV-seropositive.

This clone was seen more than once but under ten times. This chain uses TRBV28 with TRBJ2-5; no clear D. Germline CDR1 and CDR2: MDHEN and SYDVKM. The ends were cut back, 3 bases at V and 5 bases at J, with 7 bases in the middle. CDR3 length: 12 residues. The CDR3 reads CASSFSTETQYF. CDR3 sequence (DNA): TGTGCCAGCAGTTTTAGCACCGAGACCCAGTACTTC.

V gene TRBV4-1 combines with J gene TRBJ2-7; 7 positions match TRBD2. J was trimmed by 5 bases and V by 2 bases; bases with no gene match: 9. Germline CDR1 reads MGHRA; CDR2 reads YSYEKL. This CDR3 comprises 15 residues. The CDR3 region is CASSQPHSGIHEQYF. CDR3 coding DNA: TGCGCCAGCAGCCAACCGCACAGCGGGATCCACGAGCAGTACTTC.

The chain combines TRBV5-6 with TRBJ2-5, with a tentative D call TRBD2 (6 bases). Trimming cost V 4 bases and J 4 bases, with 14 bases left between them. This CDR3 region has 14 residues. CDR1 and CDR2 (germline): SGHDT, YYEEEE. The CDR3 region is CASSLSGRLETQYF. CDR3 in DNA: TGTGCCAGCAGCCTTTCTGGGAGGTTAGAGACCCAGTACTTC.

The chain carries TRBV18 and TRBJ2-5, with D possibly matching TRBD2 (5 bases). The V end was cut by 5 bases, the J end by 1 base, with 14 bases between. Looked up from germline, CDR1 is KGHSH and CDR2 is LQKENI. The CDR3 has 15 amino acids. CDR3 sequence: CASSSGLRPQETQYF. In DNA, the CDR3 is TGTGCCAGCTCATCCGGACTGAGGCCCCAAGAGACCCAGTACTTC. The complete variable domain, with remaining parts taken from reference TRBV18 and TRBJ2-5, reads NAGVMQNPRHLVRRRGQEARLRCSPMKGHSHVYWYRQLPEEGLKFMVYLQKENIIDESGMPKERFSAEFPKEGPSILRIQQVVRGDSAAYFCASSSGLRPQETQYFGPGTRLLVL.

This clone was counted a single time. This chain connects TRBV5-1 to TRBJ2-1; D remains ambiguous. Germline V gene lookup returns CDR1 SGHRS and CDR2 YFSETQ. CDR3 length: 14 residues. Trimming removed 2 bases from V and 6 bases from J, with 12 bases in between. CDR3 residues: CASSFTGNFNEQFF. The CDR3 bases are TGCGCCAGCAGCTTCACGGGTAACTTCAATGAGCAGTTCTTC.

The chain recombines TRBV10-3 with TRBJ2-1, with TRBD2 identical over 10 bases. Germline V CDR1 and CDR2: ENHRY, SYGVKD. The trim removed 2 bases at V and 2 bases at J, leaving 0 bases unmatched. This CDR3 has 15 residues. CDR3: CAISETSGTYNEQFF. CDR3 DNA: TGTGCCATCAGTGAGACTAGCGGGACCTACAATGAGCAGTTCTTC.

The chain recombines TRBV2 with TRBJ2-5, with TRBD1 matching over 7 bases. This CDR3 has 14 amino acids. Trimming cost V 4 bases and J 5 bases; bases outside gene matches: 7. Germline V gene data show CDR1 as SNHLY and CDR2 as FYNNEI. This CDR3 reads CASSAQGLGETQYF. The DNA for the CDR3 is TGTGCCAGCAGTGCACAGGGGCTGGGGGAGACCCAGTACTTC.

This chain links TRBV23-1 with TRBJ2-5, with D tentatively TRBD2 (5 bases). TRBV23-1 is recorded as an ORF, its role being uncertain. The CDR3 has 12 residues. Trimming removed 2 bases at V and 5 bases at J, with 6 bases between. In DNA, the CDR3 is TGCGCCAGCAGTCAAAGGGAGGAGACCCAGTACTTC. Translating it yields CASSQREETQYF.